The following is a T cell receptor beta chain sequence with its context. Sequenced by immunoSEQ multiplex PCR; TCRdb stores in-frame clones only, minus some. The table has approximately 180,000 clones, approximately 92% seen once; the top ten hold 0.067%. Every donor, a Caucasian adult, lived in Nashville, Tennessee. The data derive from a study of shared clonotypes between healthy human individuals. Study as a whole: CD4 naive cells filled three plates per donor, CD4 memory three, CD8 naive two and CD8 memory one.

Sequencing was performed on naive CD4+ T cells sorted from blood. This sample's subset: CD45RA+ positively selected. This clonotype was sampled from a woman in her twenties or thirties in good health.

As DNA, the CDR3 is TGTGCCAGTAACGACGACGCTCCGGCGGGGGGCTACACCTTC. It is translated as CASNDDAPAGGYTF. This chain links TRBV19 with TRBJ1-2; D ambiguous. The ends were cut back, 7 bases at V and 8 bases at J, with 20 bases in the middle. This CDR3 region has 14 residues. Germline lookup yields CDR1 LNHDA and CDR2 SQIVND (reference sequence).